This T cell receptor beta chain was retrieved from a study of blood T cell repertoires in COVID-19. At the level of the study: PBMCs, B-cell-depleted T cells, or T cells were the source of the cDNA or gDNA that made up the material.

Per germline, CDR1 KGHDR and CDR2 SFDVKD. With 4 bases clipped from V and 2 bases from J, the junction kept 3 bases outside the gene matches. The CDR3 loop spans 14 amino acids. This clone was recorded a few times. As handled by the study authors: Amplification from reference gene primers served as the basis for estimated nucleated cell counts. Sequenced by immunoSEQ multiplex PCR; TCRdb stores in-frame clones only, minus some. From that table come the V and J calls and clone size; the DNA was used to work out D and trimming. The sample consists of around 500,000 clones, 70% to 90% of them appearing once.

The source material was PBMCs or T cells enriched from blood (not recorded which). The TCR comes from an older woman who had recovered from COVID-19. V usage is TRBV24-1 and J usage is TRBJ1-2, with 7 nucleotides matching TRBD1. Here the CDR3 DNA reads TGTGCCACCAGTGACAGGGGGAGAAACTATGGCTACACCTTC. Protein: CATSDRGRNYGYTF.